Below, 29 T cell receptor beta chains from the same sample are listed, as sequenced in a study of shared clonotypes between healthy human individuals. Naive-designated CD8 cells lacked CD45RO, were positively enriched for CCR7, and omitted terminally differentiated effector memory CD45RA+ cells. Clones were sequenced by immunoSEQ multiplex PCR, and TCRdb holds only the in-frame ones, with some missing. The sample comprises hundreds of thousands of clones, around 96% of which are singletons, and less than 0.12% rests with the top ten. The material sequenced was naive CD8+ T cells sorted from blood. These receptor sequences come from a woman in her twenties or thirties in good health.

This clone was seen only once. The chain recombines TRBV7-9 with TRBJ2-3; D unclear. V was shortened by 5 bases and J by 1 base, with 16 bases between the two germline ends. This CDR3 has 16 residues. Germline-derived CDR1 and CDR2 are SEHNR and FQNEAQ (reference sequence). The CDR3 spells CASSHNSVFRTDTQYF. Written as DNA, the CDR3 is TGTGCCAGCAGCCACAACAGTGTTTTCCGCACAGATACGCAGTATTTT.

The chain carries TRBV2 and TRBJ2-3; D remains ambiguous. There are 13 residues in the CDR3. V was trimmed by 6 bases and J by 2 bases, leaving 9 bases between them. Germline V CDR1 and CDR2: SNHLY, FYNNEI. CDR3 residues: CASSSIPTDTQYF. The CDR3 DNA reads as TGTGCCAGCAGCTCAATCCCCACAGATACGCAGTATTTT.

The CDR3 DNA reads TGCGCCAGCAGCCCCGATTTAGGGGTCACCTACGAGCAGTACTTC. Its protein is CASSPDLGVTYEQYF. The chain couples TRBV4-1 to TRBJ2-7; D is possibly TRBD1 (5 bases). CDR1 and CDR2 from the germline V gene are MGHRA and YSYEKL. The CDR3 has 15 amino acids. Between the trimmed V and J ends, which lost 4 bases and 2 bases, there was a span of 15 bases.

This sequence joins TRBV7-6 and TRBJ2-3; 9 nucleotides match TRBD2. Germline loops: CDR1 SGHVS, CDR2 FNYEAQ. This CDR3 contains 16 residues. The junction had 10 bases not matched to a gene; V was cut back by 5 bases and J by 4 bases. The chain's CDR3 is CASSPSAGGPADTQYF. The CDR3 DNA follows: TGTGCCAGCAGCCCCTCGGCGGGAGGGCCAGCAGATACGCAGTATTTT. The variable domain in full, completed from reference TRBV7-6 and TRBJ2-3, reads GAGVSQSPRYKVTKRGQDVALRCDPISGHVSLYWYRQALGQGPEFLTYFNYEAQQDKSGLPNDRFSAERPEGSISTLTIQRTEQRDSAMYRCASSPSAGGPADTQYFGPGTRLTVL.

V usage is TRBV27 and J usage is TRBJ2-2; TRBD2 agrees at 9 bases. Germline CDR1 is MNHEY and CDR2 is SMNVEV (reference sequence). The V and J ends lost 5 bases and 6 bases, in that order; junction bases with no gene match: 13. The CDR3 totals 17 residues. CDR3 sequence reads: CASSASFKREVAGELFF. The DNA of the CDR3 is TGTGCCAGCAGTGCCTCCTTCAAGCGGGAGGTCGCCGGGGAGCTGTTTTTT.

The genes are TRBV5-4 and TRBJ1-2; perhaps TRBD1 as D (5 bases). Germline CDR1 SGHNT, CDR2 YYREEE (reference sequence). Trimming took 1 base from V and 12 from J, leaving 16 bases between them. There are 13 residues in the CDR3. The CDR3 reads CASSLRDGGRNTF. Written as DNA, the CDR3 is TGTGCCAGCAGCTTGAGGGACGGAGGACGCAACACCTTC.

The genes are TRBV28 and TRBJ1-3; tentative D call: TRBD1 (6 bases). Germline V lookup: CDR1 MDHEN, CDR2 SYDVKM. The CDR3 loop spans 14 amino acids. The ends were cut back, 5 bases at V and 0 bases at J, with 8 bases in the middle. DNA of the CDR3: TGTGCCAGCAGTCAGACAGGCTCTGGAAACACCATATATTTT. Amino acids: CASSQTGSGNTIYF. The full variable domain, its missing parts supplied by reference TRBV28 and TRBJ1-3, is DVKVTQSSRYLVKRTGEKVFLECVQDMDHENMFWYRQDPGLGLRLIYFSYDVKMKEKGDIPEGYSVSREKKERFSLILESASTNQTSMYLCASSQTGSGNTIYFGEGSWLTVV.

This clone has just one count. V usage is TRBV27 and J usage is TRBJ2-7, with a possible D match to TRBD2 (6 bases). Trimming removed 5 bases at V and 0 bases at J, with 11 bases between. The germline V gene encodes CDR1 MNHEY and CDR2 SMNVEV (reference sequence). The CDR3 covers 14 residues. The CDR3 spells CASSRRGGSYEQYF. The CDR3, as DNA: TGTGCCAGCAGTCGGAGGGGAGGCTCCTACGAGCAGTACTTC.

As DNA, the CDR3 is TGTGCCAGCAAGGAGACCCTTTCTAGCACAGATACGCAGTATTTT. Protein: CASKETLSSTDTQYF. The chain recombines TRBV28 with TRBJ2-3; D is undetermined. The V end lost 7 bases, the J end lost 0 bases, and 14 bases lay between the germline ends. From germline, CDR1 is MDHEN and CDR2 SYDVKM. This CDR3 has 15 amino acids.

The chain joins TRBV5-1 to TRBJ1-1; 7 nucleotides agree with TRBD1. Trimming at V came to 4 bases and at J to 1 base, leaving 10 bases not matched to a gene. There are 16 residues in the CDR3. Germline assignment: CDR1 SGHRS and CDR2 YFSETQ. This CDR3 is CASSRRQGMANTEAFF. CDR3 DNA: TGCGCCAGCAGCAGGCGACAGGGAATGGCGAACACTGAAGCTTTCTTT.

The rearrangement links TRBV7-2 to TRBJ2-6; the D is unclear. V lost 5 bases, J lost 4 bases, and 6 bases lay in between. The germline gives CDR1 SGHTA, CDR2 FQGNSA. The CDR3 sequence is 13 residues long. The chain's CDR3 is CASSPMGANVLTF. The CDR3, as DNA: TGTGCCAGCAGCCCGATGGGGGCCAACGTCCTGACTTTC.

V usage is TRBV11-1 and J usage is TRBJ2-1, with 9 nucleotides matching TRBD2. The V gene end was trimmed by 8 bases and the J gene end by 0 bases; junction bases not matched to a gene: 2. The CDR3 consists of 14 residues. The V gene's germline CDR1 is SGHAT and CDR2 FQDESV (reference sequence). The CDR3 DNA is TGTGCCAGCGGACTAGCGATCTCCTACAATGAGCAGTTCTTC. This sequence encodes CASGLAISYNEQFF.

The rearrangement links TRBV28 to TRBJ1-4; the match to TRBD1 covers 10 bases. CDR1 and CDR2 (germline): MDHEN, SYDVKM. The CDR3 is made up of 15 amino acids. Losses at the gene ends were 6 bases for V and 8 bases for J; bases not matched to a gene: 9. The CDR3 nucleotides are TGTGCCAGCAGACCCGACAGGGGGCTTGGGGAAAAACTGTTTTTT. Its translation: CASRPDRGLGEKLFF.

Here the CDR3 reads CASTSRSDTQYF. The DNA of the CDR3 is TGTGCCAGCACCTCCCGATCAGATACGCAGTATTTT. This chain connects TRBV5-4 to TRBJ2-3, with D unresolved. The length of the CDR3 is 12 residues. V was shortened by 6 bases and J by 4 bases, with 9 bases between the two germline ends. The germline gives CDR1 SGHNT, CDR2 YYREEE (reference sequence).

V gene TRBV4-1 combines with J gene TRBJ1-5; TRBD1 might be the D (6 bases). Trimming left V 3 bases short and J 1 base short, with 13 bases between. The CDR3 covers 16 residues. Germline V lookup: CDR1 MGHRA, CDR2 YSYEKL. Here the CDR3 reads CASSHSPGASNQPQHF. Here the CDR3 DNA reads TGCGCCAGCAGCCATTCCCCAGGGGCGAGCAATCAGCCCCAGCATTTT.

V and J are TRBV28 and TRBJ2-1; 10 bases map to TRBD2. The CDR3 loop spans 15 amino acids. The trim removed 3 bases at V and 5 bases at J, leaving 4 bases unmatched. Germline V gene lookup returns CDR1 MDHEN and CDR2 SYDVKM. In nucleotides, the CDR3 is TGTGCCAGCAGTTTCATAGCGGGAGGTGACAATGAGCAGTTCTTC. This sequence encodes CASSFIAGGDNEQFF.

The chain carries TRBV6-5 and TRBJ1-5; TRBD1 matches 7 bases. The length of the CDR3 is 15 residues. The germline V gene has CDR1 MNHEY and CDR2 SVGAGI. The V segment lost 6 bases and the J segment 0 bases; nucleotides outside the gene matches: 5. CDR3 sequence reads: CASRAGGGSNQPQHF. CDR3 DNA sequence: TGTGCCAGCAGGGCAGGGGGTGGTAGCAATCAGCCCCAGCATTTT.

The rearrangement uses TRBV28 and TRBJ2-7; TRBD2 matches at 7 bases. The V segment lost 3 bases and the J segment 5 bases; nucleotides outside the gene matches: 19. Germline CDR1 and CDR2: MDHEN and SYDVKM. The CDR3 length is 18 residues. DNA for the CDR3: TGTGCCAGCAGTTTTCCCGGGGGACCTAAGGCGGGGGTCCACGAGCAGTACTTC. Its protein is CASSFPGGPKAGVHEQYF.

This chain links TRBV29-1 with TRBJ2-3; 7 bases align to TRBD1. The V gene end was trimmed by 3 bases and the J gene end by 0 bases; junction bases not matched to a gene: 9. The V gene's germline CDR1 is SQVTM and CDR2 ANQGSEA. The CDR3 sequence is 16 residues long. The CDR3 nucleotides are TGCAGCGTTGAGTATCGGGACAGCCAGAGCACAGATACGCAGTATTTT. Protein: CSVEYRDSQSTDTQYF.

The genes are TRBV5-6 and TRBJ1-5; D is undetermined. V shed 3 bases and J shed 9 bases, with 13 bases lying between them. The CDR3 has 13 residues. Per the germline V gene, CDR1 is SGHDT and CDR2 is YYEEEE. The CDR3 DNA reads TGTGCCAGCAGCTATGATCAGTCATGGCCCCAGCATTTT. This sequence encodes CASSYDQSWPQHF. The variable domain in full, with the rest retrieved from reference TRBV5-6 and TRBJ1-5, is DAGVTQSPTHLIKTRGQQVTLRCSPKSGHDTVSWYQQALGQGPQFIFQYYEEEERQRGNFPDRFSGHQFPNYSSELNVNALLLGDSALYLCASSYDQSWPQHFGDGTRLSIL.

This sequence joins TRBV13 and TRBJ2-7; 7 bases fit TRBD2. The CDR3 contains 16 residues. V lost 5 bases, J lost 0 bases, and 10 bases stayed unmatched. Germline CDR1 and CDR2: PRHDT and FYEKMQ (reference sequence). This CDR3 is CASSRVDTSDSYEQYF. Here the CDR3 DNA reads TGTGCCAGCAGCCGCGTAGACACTAGCGACTCCTACGAGCAGTACTTC. Drawing the rest from reference TRBV13 and TRBJ2-7, the complete variable domain is AAGVIQSPRHLIKEKRETATLKCYPIPRHDTVYWYQQGPGQDPQFLISFYEKMQSDKGSIPDRFSAQQFSDYHSELNMSSLELGDSALYFCASSRVDTSDSYEQYFGPGTRLTVT.

CDR3 coding DNA: TGCGCCAGCAGCCCGACTAGCGGCCACCTCAATGAGCAGTTCTTC. Protein: CASSPTSGHLNEQFF. J is TRBJ2-1 and V is TRBV5-1; 9 bases are shared with TRBD2. Unmatched junction bases numbered 8, after V lost 4 bases and J lost 6 bases. Per germline, CDR1 SGHRS and CDR2 YFSETQ. This CDR3 contains 15 residues.

V and J are TRBV14 and TRBJ1-3; D gene unclear. The CDR3 is made up of 12 amino acids. The germline V gene encodes CDR1 SGHDN and CDR2 FVKESK. V lost 8 bases and J 3 bases, leaving 8 bases between the germline ends. DNA for the CDR3: TGTGCCAGCCGAGGGAGTGGAAACACCATATATTTT. Its protein product is CASRGSGNTIYF.

This chain links TRBV27 with TRBJ2-1; 8 positions agree with TRBD2. Trimming took 3 bases from V and 5 from J; bases not matched to a gene: 3. Germline V CDR1 and CDR2: MNHEY, SMNVEV (reference sequence). This CDR3 is built from 14 residues. The CDR3 here is CASSFSGMHNEQFF. The CDR3 region has the DNA TGTGCCAGCAGTTTTAGCGGGATGCACAATGAGCAGTTCTTC.

The chain uses TRBV27 and TRBJ2-6; TRBD1 is a possible D gene (6 bases). The V and J ends lost 3 bases and 0 bases respectively, with 9 bases between them. Germline V gene data show CDR1 as MNHEY and CDR2 as SMNVEV (reference sequence). The CDR3 is made up of 16 amino acids. The CDR3 sequence is CASSLGQASGANVLTF. CDR3 coding DNA: TGTGCCAGCAGTTTGGGACAAGCCTCTGGGGCCAACGTCCTGACTTTC.

This chain joins TRBV4-1 and TRBJ1-3; unclear D gene. The germline V gene encodes CDR1 MGHRA and CDR2 YSYEKL. Between the trimmed V and J ends, which lost 3 bases and 0 bases, there was a span of 12 bases. The CDR3 spans 16 residues. The CDR3 spells CASSQGTRVSGNTIYF. DNA of the CDR3: TGCGCCAGCAGCCAGGGAACCCGGGTCTCTGGAAACACCATATATTTT.

V gene TRBV7-9 combines with J gene TRBJ2-7; tentative D call: TRBD1 (7 bases). The germline V gene encodes CDR1 SEHNR and CDR2 FQNEAQ (reference sequence). V was trimmed by 7 bases and J by 7 bases, leaving 17 bases between them. The CDR3 length is 13 residues. Here the CDR3 DNA reads TGTGCCAGCACCGCAGGGGGGCCGGTTGAGCAGTACTTC. It specifies CASTAGGPVEQYF.

The genes are TRBV28 and TRBJ2-7; the match to TRBD1 covers 9 bases. Germline V gives CDR1 MDHEN, CDR2 SYDVKM. This CDR3 is 16 amino acids long. With V trimmed by 4 bases and J by 2 bases, 9 bases remained unmatched. CDR3 DNA sequence: TGTGCCAGCAGTTCCACAGGACAGGGGCCGACCTACGAGCAGTACTTC. Residues: CASSSTGQGPTYEQYF.

The genes are TRBV9 and TRBJ1-2, with D uncertain. V lost 0 bases and J 8 bases, leaving 17 bases between the germline ends. The germline V gene has CDR1 SGDLS and CDR2 YYNGEE. This CDR3 region has 15 residues. The chain's CDR3 is CASSVAGEAVKGYTF. The CDR3 DNA follows: TGTGCCAGCAGCGTAGCTGGCGAAGCGGTAAAGGGCTACACCTTC.